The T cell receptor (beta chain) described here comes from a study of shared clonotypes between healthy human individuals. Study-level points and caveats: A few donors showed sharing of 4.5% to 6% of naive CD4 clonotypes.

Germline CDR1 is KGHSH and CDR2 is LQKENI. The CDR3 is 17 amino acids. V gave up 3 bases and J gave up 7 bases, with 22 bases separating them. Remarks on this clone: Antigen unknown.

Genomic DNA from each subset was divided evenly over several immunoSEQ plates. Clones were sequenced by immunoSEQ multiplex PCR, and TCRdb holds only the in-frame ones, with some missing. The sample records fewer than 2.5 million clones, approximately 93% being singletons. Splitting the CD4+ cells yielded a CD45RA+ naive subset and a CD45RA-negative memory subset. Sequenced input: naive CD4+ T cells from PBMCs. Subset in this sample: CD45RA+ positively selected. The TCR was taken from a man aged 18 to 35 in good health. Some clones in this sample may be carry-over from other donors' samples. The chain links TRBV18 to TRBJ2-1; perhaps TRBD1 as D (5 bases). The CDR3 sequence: CASSPSRAWGKWNEQFF. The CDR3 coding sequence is TGTGCCAGCTCACCTTCCCGAGCCTGGGGCAAGTGGAATGAGCAGTTCTTC.